Detailed here is one TCR beta chain. As originally analysed: Reference gene primer amplification gave estimated nucleated cell counts. The repertoire was sequenced with immunoSEQ multiplex PCR; TCRdb's copy has only in-frame clones and lacks some. From that table come the V and J calls and clone size; the DNA was used to work out D and trimming. The sample has more than 95,000 clones, approximately 84% seen once. These data belong to a study of blood T cell repertoires in COVID-19. Study as a whole: Researchers got acute and convalescent COVID-19 samples from the United States, Italy and Spain. PBMCs, B-cell-depleted T cells, or T cells were the source of the cDNA or gDNA that made up the material.

V dropped 7 bases and J dropped 6; count of bases not matched to a gene: 7. Germline V lookup: CDR1 SNHLY, CDR2 FYNNEI. The CDR3 totals 14 residues. V is TRBV2 and J is TRBJ1-4; 8 nucleotides match TRBD1. The specimen was peripheral blood. The receptor was derived from a human donor in a cohort sampled during active or convalescent COVID-19. The DNA of the CDR3 is TGTGCCAGCACCCGGACAGGGAAGTATGAAAAACTGTTTTTT. It encodes CASTRTGKYEKLFF.